This T cell receptor beta chain is drawn from a study of blood T cell repertoires in COVID-19. The CDR3 is made up of 16 amino acids. With 5 bases removed from V and 0 bases from J, the gap between germline ends came to 15 bases. Germline V lookup: CDR1 SGHVS, CDR2 FNYEAQ. Measured with immunoSEQ multiplex PCR; TCRdb has only the in-frame clones, and not every one. The sample comprises some 88,000 clones, roughly nine tenths of which are singletons, and about 1.8% rests with the top ten. The TCR was taken from a human donor with active COVID-19. The donor label of this sample is uncertain. The chain links TRBV7-6 to TRBJ2-3; TRBD2 is a possible D gene (7 bases). The sequencing sample was made of peripheral blood. The CDR3 protein is CASSVIRGASTDTQYF. For the CDR3, the DNA is TGTGCCAGCAGCGTGATACGGGGGGCAAGCACAGATACGCAGTATTTT.